This T cell receptor (beta chain) was recorded in a study of control samples from healthy donors and cancer patients. Sequenced by immunoSEQ multiplex PCR; TCRdb stores in-frame clones only, minus some. This repertoire shows about 120,000 clones, approximately 87% found once; its top ten account for 12%. This CDR3 is 17 amino acids long. J lost 6 bases, V lost 4 bases, and 12 bases had no gene match. Per the germline V gene, CDR1 is LGHNA and CDR2 is YNFKEQ. Material for sequencing was blood. The chain is built from TRBV4-2 and TRBJ2-1; 10 bases map to TRBD1. This receptor was taken from a man in his thirties or forties in good health. In DNA form, the CDR3 reads TGTGCCAGCAGCCTCCAGACAGGGGGCGCGGTCGCCAATGAGCAGTTCTTC. Translated, it gives CASSLQTGGAVANEQFF.